The 25 T cell receptor beta chains in this list originate from one sample, sequenced in a study of blood T cell repertoires in COVID-19. Generated by immunoSEQ multiplex PCR, the TCRdb table keeps only in-frame clones and is missing some. The profile covers 450,000 or so clones, with roughly nine tenths appearing a single time and roughly 1% taken by the ten largest. Material: peripheral blood. The receptors derive from a man younger than 35 with COVID-19, enrolled during active disease.

The chain links TRBV4-1 to TRBJ2-4; the D is unclear. The V end was cut by 0 bases, the J end by 1 base, with 4 bases between. The CDR3 consists of 14 residues. Germline values: CDR1 MGHRA, CDR2 YSYEKL. The DNA of the CDR3 is TGCGCCAGCAGCCAAGATCTTGCCAAAAACATTCAGTACTTC. Translation: CASSQDLAKNIQYF.

J is TRBJ1-2 and V is TRBV4-1; 7 positions agree with TRBD1. V trimming: 1 base; J trimming: 4 bases; junction bases outside the gene matches: 3. The CDR3 is made up of 14 amino acids. CDR1 MGHRA and CDR2 YSYEKL come from the germline V gene. The CDR3 DNA reads TGCGCCAGCAGCCAAGTGACAGGGTTCTATGGCTACACCTTC. Protein sequence: CASSQVTGFYGYTF.

This clone was recorded once. The rearrangement joins TRBV5-6 to TRBJ2-2, with D tentatively TRBD2 (7 bases). This CDR3 has 18 amino acids. Trimming cost V 2 bases and J 0 bases, with 17 bases left between them. From germline, CDR1 is SGHDT and CDR2 YYEEEE. As DNA, the CDR3 is TGTGCCAGCAGCTTAATCAAGGCGGGGGCGTCGAACACCGGGGAGCTGTTTTTT. Translating it yields CASSLIKAGASNTGELFF. The variable domain in full, completed from reference TRBV5-6 and TRBJ2-2, reads DAGVTQSPTHLIKTRGQQVTLRCSPKSGHDTVSWYQQALGQGPQFIFQYYEEEERQRGNFPDRFSGHQFPNYSSELNVNALLLGDSALYLCASSLIKAGASNTGELFFGEGSRLTVL.

In regard to this clone: One end of the junction fails to match germline, which may point to a read error. The chain has TRBV6-7 and TRBJ1-5; 7 bases fit TRBD1. TRBV6-7 is marked as an open reading frame, function uncertain. The CDR3 has 10 amino acids. Here the CDR3 DNA reads TGTGCCAGCAGCCCTGGGACAGAGGATTTT. It encodes CASSPGTEDF.

The chain carries TRBV6-4 and TRBJ1-6, with D perhaps matching TRBD1 (5 bases). Germline CDR1 and CDR2: MRHNA and SNTAGT. Between the trimmed V and J ends, which lost 0 bases and 9 bases, there was a span of 9 bases. The CDR3 runs 14 residues. This chain's CDR3 is CASSDSMGGSPLHF. CDR3 DNA: TGTGCCAGCAGTGACTCGATGGGGGGTTCACCCCTCCACTTT.

Comments on this clone: Additional DNA sequences in this sample encode the identical CDR3. The chain combines TRBV7-9 with TRBJ2-7, with D perhaps matching TRBD2 (6 bases). The CDR3 runs to 12 residues. Germline-derived CDR1 and CDR2 are SEHNR and FQNEAQ (reference sequence). V was trimmed by 5 bases and J by 3 bases, leaving 8 bases between them. The CDR3 DNA sequence: TGTGCCAGCAGCCCCGGGAGCTACGAGCAGTACTTC. This encodes CASSPGSYEQYF.

The genes are TRBV19 and TRBJ2-7; tentatively, D is TRBD1 (6 bases). CDR3 length: 16 residues. Trimming took 5 bases from V and 5 from J, leaving 22 bases between them. The germline gives CDR1 LNHDA, CDR2 SQIVND (reference sequence). The CDR3 DNA follows: TGTGCCAGTAGTTCCCAGGGCGGACAGAGGGCCCACGAGCAGTACTTC. Translated: CASSSQGGQRAHEQYF.

This clone turned up a few times. The sample holds other DNA sequences that translate to the same CDR3. The CDR3 region is CASSFHLAELTYEQYF. CDR3 DNA: TGTGCCAGCAGTTTTCACCTAGCGGAGTTAACCTACGAGCAGTACTTC. V usage is TRBV28 and J usage is TRBJ2-7, with TRBD2 identical over 7 bases. V lost 3 bases, J lost 2 bases, and 10 bases stayed unmatched. In germline, CDR1 is MDHEN, CDR2 SYDVKM. This CDR3 contains 16 residues.

The chain is built from TRBV5-5 and TRBJ1-1; 8 bases agree with TRBD1. V lost 1 base, J lost 5 bases, and 1 base stayed unmatched. Germline loops: CDR1 SGHKS, CDR2 YYEKEE (reference sequence). The CDR3 has 13 residues. CDR3 bases: TGTGCCAGCAGCTTGACAGGGGGGACTGAAGCTTTCTTT. This translates into CASSLTGGTEAFF.

The V and J genes are TRBV18 and TRBJ2-7, with 9 bases fitting TRBD1. Per the germline V gene, CDR1 is KGHSH and CDR2 is LQKENI. This CDR3 comprises 15 residues. The junction had 8 bases not matched to a gene; V was cut back by 4 bases and J by 4 bases. The CDR3 DNA sequence: TGTGCCAGCTCACTAAGCCGGGACAGGGTGTACGAGCAGTACTTC. It translates to CASSLSRDRVYEQYF.

This chain links TRBV19 with TRBJ2-1; 10 positions match TRBD2. This CDR3 is built from 13 residues. Germline V gene lookup returns CDR1 LNHDA and CDR2 SQIVND (reference sequence). The V gene end was trimmed by 8 bases and the J gene end by 9 bases; junction bases not matched to a gene: 7. The CDR3 DNA reads TGTGCCAGTCGGGCTAGCGGGAGTATTGAGCAGTTCTTC. Its protein is CASRASGSIEQFF.

V usage is TRBV11-2 and J usage is TRBJ2-7; D is perhaps TRBD1 (6 bases). CDR1 is SGHAT and CDR2 is FQNNGV in the germline V gene. Between the trimmed V and J ends, which lost 1 base and 3 bases, there was a span of 13 bases. The CDR3 covers 15 residues. The CDR3 loop reads CASSLAGQGIYEQYF. Written as DNA, the CDR3 is TGTGCCAGCAGCTTAGCAGGTCAGGGGATCTACGAGCAGTACTTC. Full variable domain (rest looked up from reference TRBV11-2 and TRBJ2-7): EAGVAQSPRYKIIEKRQSVAFWCNPISGHATLYWYQQILGQGPKLLIQFQNNGVVDDSQLPKDRFSAERLKGVDSTLKIQPAKLEDSAVYLCASSLAGQGIYEQYFGPGTRLTVT.

V and J are TRBV2 and TRBJ2-7; 7 bases align to TRBD1. CDR3 length equals 13 residues. V lost 10 bases and J lost 3; bases outside the gene matches: 9. The V gene's germline CDR1 is SNHLY and CDR2 FYNNEI. The CDR3 region has the DNA TGTGCCACCCAAGGGGCAGGGGGCTACGAGCAGTACTTC. Encoded protein: CATQGAGGYEQYF.

V usage is TRBV5-6 and J usage is TRBJ2-1; TRBD2 matches 9 bases. Germline CDR1 and CDR2: SGHDT and YYEEEE. The CDR3 extends over 16 amino acids. V trimming: 3 bases; J trimming: 0 bases; junction bases outside the gene matches: 4. CDR3 sequence reads: CASSWMTSGSYNEQFF. In DNA form, the CDR3 reads TGTGCCAGCAGCTGGATGACTAGCGGCTCCTACAATGAGCAGTTCTTC.

This clone was detected a few times. This chain connects TRBV19 to TRBJ1-5; D not certain. The CDR3 loop spans 17 amino acids. Trimming took off 4 bases at V and 0 bases at J, with 16 bases between the two ends. Germline V lookup: CDR1 LNHDA, CDR2 SQIVND (reference sequence). DNA of the CDR3: TGTGCCAGTAGTACGCCTAGACACGGGAATAGCAATCAGCCCCAGCATTTT. This codes for CASSTPRHGNSNQPQHF.

The rearrangement links TRBV29-1 to TRBJ2-7; TRBD1 agrees at 7 bases. CDR3 size: 14 residues. After removal of 7 bases from V and 3 bases from J, the junction contained 12 bases not matched to a gene. CDR1 SQVTM and CDR2 ANQGSEA come from the germline V gene. The CDR3 loop is CSATGTVTNYEQYF. The CDR3 DNA reads as TGCAGCGCAACCGGGACAGTTACTAACTACGAGCAGTACTTC.

The rearrangement uses TRBV27 and TRBJ2-1, with 10 bases lining up with TRBD2. The CDR3 sequence is 15 residues long. V lost 6 bases and J lost 8; bases outside the gene matches: 10. The V gene's germline CDR1 is MNHEY and CDR2 SMNVEV (reference sequence). The CDR3 region is CASSNRAGGRYEQFF. The CDR3 DNA sequence: TGTGCCAGCAGCAACCGAGCGGGGGGGCGATATGAGCAGTTCTTC.

The chain employs TRBV24-1 and TRBJ2-1; 10 nucleotides match TRBD2. The CDR3 spans 16 residues. Losses at the gene ends were 4 bases for V and 2 bases for J; bases not matched to a gene: 4. CDR1 is KGHDR and CDR2 is SFDVKD in the germline V gene. The CDR3 coding sequence is TGTGCCACCAGTGACTCTCTAGCGGGAGCCTACAATGAGCAGTTCTTC. It codes for CATSDSLAGAYNEQFF.

The J gene is TRBJ2-5, the V gene TRBV11-2, with 10 bases lining up with TRBD2. From germline, CDR1 is SGHAT and CDR2 FQNNGV. The ends lost 2 bases at V and 5 bases at J; junction bases unmatched: 5. The CDR3 sequence is 15 residues long. Here the CDR3 reads CASSLSGGAGETQYF. The CDR3 coding sequence is TGTGCCAGCAGCTTAAGCGGGGGGGCCGGGGAGACCCAGTACTTC.

This clone was seen a handful of times. V is TRBV19 and J is TRBJ2-2, with 9 bases fitting TRBD1. The trim removed 3 bases at V and 6 bases at J, leaving 5 bases unmatched. Looked up from germline, CDR1 is LNHDA and CDR2 is SQIVND (reference sequence). This CDR3 region has 15 residues. The CDR3: CASSIGDRDSGELFF. DNA of the CDR3: TGTGCCAGTAGTATTGGGGACAGGGACTCCGGGGAGCTGTTTTTT. Supplemented by reference TRBV19 and TRBJ2-2, the full variable domain reads DGGITQSPKYLFRKEGQNVTLSCEQNLNHDAMYWYRQDPGQGLRLIYYSQIVNDFQKGDIAEGYSVSREKKESFPLTVTSAQKNPTAFYLCASSIGDRDSGELFFGEGSRLTVL.

The chain combines TRBV18 with TRBJ2-7, with 9 bases that match TRBD1. V dropped 5 bases and J dropped 5; count of bases not matched to a gene: 1. CDR1 is KGHSH, CDR2 LQKENI, per germline. This CDR3 is built from 12 residues. This CDR3 reads CASSGTGNEQYF. Here the CDR3 DNA reads TGTGCCAGCTCAGGGACAGGGAACGAGCAGTACTTC.

The chain joins TRBV6-5 to TRBJ2-2; 9 bases match TRBD1. Germline V lookup: CDR1 MNHEY, CDR2 SVGAGI. The CDR3 sequence is 15 residues long. The V segment lost 6 bases and the J segment 3 bases; nucleotides outside the gene matches: 5. The DNA for the CDR3 is TGTGCCAGCAGGCTGACAGGGGGTTACACCGGGGAGCTGTTTTTT. Amino acids: CASRLTGGYTGELFF.

The chain is built from TRBV5-5 and TRBJ2-3, with D possibly matching TRBD2 (6 bases). Trimming cost V 0 bases and J 2 bases, with 13 bases left between them. This CDR3 contains 16 residues. CDR1 and CDR2 (germline): SGHKS, YYEKEE (reference sequence). The CDR3 here is CASSLVPGLLTDTQYF. In nucleotides, the CDR3 is TGTGCCAGCAGCTTGGTTCCGGGACTCCTCACAGATACGCAGTATTTT.

The chain has TRBV4-1 and TRBJ1-3; D may be TRBD1 (5 bases). Trimming removed 3 bases from V and 9 bases from J, with 21 bases in between. From germline, CDR1 is MGHRA and CDR2 YSYEKL. The CDR3 has 16 amino acids. Here the CDR3 DNA reads TGCGCCAGCAGCCAGGAAACCGGGACGGGCGGGGGCACCATATATTTT. This encodes CASSQETGTGGGTIYF.

The chain carries TRBV2 and TRBJ1-1, with 8 positions matching TRBD1. V lost 8 bases to trimming and J lost 1 base; unmatched junction nucleotides: 15. The CDR3 runs 17 residues. Germline loops: CDR1 SNHLY, CDR2 FYNNEI. The CDR3 bases are TGTGCCAGCTCACTCAGGGGGAGGGGGACAGGGAACACTGAAGCTTTCTTT. It encodes CASSLRGRGTGNTEAFF.